The 17 T cell receptor beta chains below come from one sample, sequenced in a study of blood T cell repertoires in COVID-19. The assay was immunoSEQ multiplex PCR, and TCRdb's table has in-frame clones only and misses some. The sample holds 80,000 to 95,000 clones, 87% seen once. The sample was peripheral blood. Receptors originate from a woman aged 50 to 60 with active or convalescent COVID-19.

This chain links TRBV11-2 with TRBJ2-4; no firm D call. The germline gives CDR1 SGHAT, CDR2 FQNNGV. V lost 5 bases to trimming and J lost 9 bases, with 17 bases between them. The CDR3 covers 14 residues. The CDR3 spells CASSPLGGLFIQYF. CDR3 in DNA: TGTGCCAGCAGCCCCCTCGGTGGGCTGTTCATTCAGTACTTC.

This clone appeared once. This chain links TRBV30 with TRBJ1-1; D is perhaps TRBD1 (5 bases). V was shortened by 4 bases and J by 2 bases, with 8 bases between the two germline ends. Germline values: CDR1 GTSNPN, CDR2 SVGIG (reference sequence). The CDR3 totals 12 residues. The CDR3 is CAWTQGNTEAFF. The CDR3 nucleotides are TGTGCCTGGACCCAGGGTAACACTGAAGCTTTCTTT.

This chain joins TRBV6-5 and TRBJ2-7, with 7 nucleotides matching TRBD1. Germline assignment: CDR1 MNHEY and CDR2 SVGAGI. The V gene end was trimmed by 6 bases and the J gene end by 6 bases; junction bases not matched to a gene: 11. This CDR3 has 14 residues. As DNA, the CDR3 is TGTGCCAGCAGGGATATAGGACAGGCGCCCGAGCAGTACTTC. Its translation: CASRDIGQAPEQYF.

This chain connects TRBV15 to TRBJ1-2; a possible D gene is TRBD1 (5 bases). The V end lost 9 bases, the J end lost 6 bases, and 20 bases lay between the germline ends. This CDR3 spans 14 amino acids. Germline CDR1 LNHNV, CDR2 YYDKDF (reference sequence). CDR3 region: CATQGHIRHDGYTF. The CDR3 bases are TGTGCCACGCAAGGACACATCAGGCACGATGGCTACACCTTC.

This clone was observed a single time. This chain links TRBV5-6 with TRBJ2-3; 7 bases fit TRBD2. The CDR3 runs 14 residues. V was pared by 2 bases and J by 3 bases, with 3 bases of the junction left unmatched. CDR1 and CDR2 from the germline V gene are SGHDT and YYEEEE. The CDR3, as DNA: TGTGCCAGCAGCTTAGCGGGGTGGACAGATACGCAGTATTTT. This translates into CASSLAGWTDTQYF.

The chain employs TRBV6-2 or TRBV6-3 and TRBJ1-4; 7 bases match TRBD1. Germline V gene lookup returns CDR1 MNHEY and CDR2 SVGEGT. The CDR3 has 17 residues. Germline trimming cut 5 bases from V and 3 bases from J; bases unmatched to any gene: 12. The CDR3, as DNA: TGTGCCAGCAGTGACCGGGACAGCCTCTCGGCTAATGAAAAACTGTTTTTT. This gives the protein CASSDRDSLSANEKLFF.

The gene calls are TRBV3-1 (or the pseudogene TRBV3-2) and TRBJ1-2, with D maybe TRBD1 (6 bases). The germline V and J ends were trimmed by 3 bases and 4 bases, with 6 bases remaining between them. The CDR3 sequence is 12 residues long. Germline CDR1 and CDR2: LGHDT and YNNKEL (reference sequence). CDR3 sequence (DNA): TGTGCCAGCAGCCAGGGGGCCTATGGCTACACCTTC. Translated, it gives CASSQGAYGYTF.

The rearrangement joins TRBV30 to TRBJ1-2; D is perhaps TRBD1 (6 bases). Between the trimmed V and J ends, which lost 2 bases and 2 bases, there was a span of 15 bases. Germline V gene sequence: CDR1 GTSNPN, CDR2 SVGIG (reference sequence). This CDR3 region has 15 residues. The CDR3 sequence is CAWSQGNSPNYGYTF. CDR3 DNA sequence: TGTGCCTGGAGTCAGGGGAACAGTCCAAACTATGGCTACACCTTC. Full variable domain (rest looked up from reference TRBV30 and TRBJ1-2): SQTIHQWPATLVQPVGSPLSLECTVEGTSNPNLYWYRQAAGRGLQLLFYSVGIGQISSEVPQNLSASRPQDRQFILSSKKLLLSDSGFYLCAWSQGNSPNYGYTFGSGTRLTVV.

The chain employs TRBV9 and TRBJ1-1; tentative D call: TRBD1 (5 bases). Germline-derived CDR1 and CDR2 are SGDLS and YYNGEE. The CDR3 loop spans 13 amino acids. Trimming shortened V by 0 bases and J by 5 bases, and 8 bases separated the two germline ends. CDR3 sequence reads: CASSVEGQTEAFF. The CDR3 DNA reads as TGTGCCAGCAGCGTAGAGGGGCAGACTGAAGCTTTCTTT.

The V and J genes are TRBV13 and TRBJ1-4, with TRBD1 matching 7 bases. The trim removed 4 bases at V and 8 bases at J, leaving 7 bases unmatched. CDR3 length: 14 residues. The V gene's germline CDR1 is PRHDT and CDR2 FYEKMQ (reference sequence). CDR3 coding DNA: TGTGCCAGCAGCTCCCCGGGACAGCAAGAAAAACTGTTTTTT. Residues: CASSSPGQQEKLFF. Full variable domain (missing parts from reference TRBV13 and TRBJ1-4): AAGVIQSPRHLIKEKRETATLKCYPIPRHDTVYWYQQGPGQDPQFLISFYEKMQSDKGSIPDRFSAQQFSDYHSELNMSSLELGDSALYFCASSSPGQQEKLFFGSGTQLSVL.

The chain has TRBV28 and TRBJ2-4; D perhaps matches TRBD2 (5 bases). The V gene lost 6 bases and the J gene lost 2 bases, with 23 bases spanning the gap. In germline, CDR1 is MDHEN, CDR2 SYDVKM. This CDR3 contains 18 residues. The CDR3 DNA follows: TGTGCCAGCAGCGTCCTAGAATGGGAGAGGGCCACCAAAAACATTCAGTACTTC. It yields the protein CASSVLEWERATKNIQYF. Combining the CDR3 with reference TRBV28 and TRBJ2-4 gives the whole variable domain DVKVTQSSRYLVKRTGEKVFLECVQDMDHENMFWYRQDPGLGLRLIYFSYDVKMKEKGDIPEGYSVSREKKERFSLILESASTNQTSMYLCASSVLEWERATKNIQYFGAGTRLSVL.

The V and J genes are TRBV4-3 and TRBJ1-1; TRBD1 aligns across 8 bases. V lost 2 bases and J lost 7; bases outside the gene matches: 9. This CDR3 is built from 15 residues. The V gene's germline CDR1 is LGHNA and CDR2 YSLEER. Here the CDR3 reads CASSQLRAGGVEAFF. The CDR3 DNA sequence: TGCGCCAGCAGCCAACTAAGGGCAGGGGGCGTTGAAGCTTTCTTT.

The V and J genes are TRBV25-1 and TRBJ2-3, with 8 bases identical to TRBD2. The J segment lost 3 bases and the V segment lost 1 base, leaving 3 bases of the junction unmatched. The CDR3 length is 15 residues. Germline V gene sequence: CDR1 MGHDK, CDR2 SYGVNS. CDR3 DNA: TGTGCCAGCAGTGAATTCGGGGGGGCGACAGATACGCAGTATTTT. Its protein is CASSEFGGATDTQYF. The entire variable domain, with the rest obtained from reference TRBV25-1 and TRBJ2-3, is as follows: EADIYQTPRYLVIGTGKKITLECSQTMGHDKMYWYQQDPGMELHLIHYSYGVNSTEKGDLSSESTVSRIRTEHFPLTLESARPSHTSQYLCASSEFGGATDTQYFGPGTRLTVL.

The rearrangement links TRBV24-1 to TRBJ2-1, with D possibly TRBD2 on 5 matching bases. Trimming stripped 10 bases from V and 4 bases from J, with 13 bases between. CDR1 is KGHDR and CDR2 is SFDVKD in the germline V gene. The CDR3 runs to 13 residues. CDR3: CATQSGSYNEQFF. For the CDR3, the DNA is TGTGCCACGCAGTCGGGGTCGTACAATGAGCAGTTCTTC.

This chain's CDR3 is CASRERYEAFF. DNA for the CDR3: TGTGCCAGTAGGGAGAGGTATGAAGCTTTCTTT. This rearrangement joins TRBV19 to TRBJ1-1; D is uncertain. V dropped 6 bases and J dropped 7 bases, with 9 bases sitting between them. Germline assignment: CDR1 LNHDA and CDR2 SQIVND (reference sequence). The CDR3 consists of 11 residues.

The chain links TRBV4-3 to TRBJ2-5; 7 positions match TRBD1. The CDR3 is made up of 15 amino acids. Germline CDR1 and CDR2: LGHNA and YSLEER. The V segment lost 1 base and the J segment 2 bases; nucleotides outside the gene matches: 4. In nucleotides, the CDR3 is TGCGCCAGCAGCCAAGCCTGGGACAGACAAGAGACCCAGTACTTC. It specifies CASSQAWDRQETQYF.

This chain connects TRBV10-3 to TRBJ2-1; D might be TRBD2 (8 bases). The length of the CDR3 is 14 residues. Germline-derived CDR1 and CDR2 are ENHRY and SYGVKD. The V and J ends lost 8 bases and 3 bases respectively, with 14 bases between them. CDR3 DNA sequence: TGTGCCATCCGGGGGGGGGACAGCTACAATGAGCAGTTCTTC. This translates into CAIRGGDSYNEQFF.